The sequence of this T cell receptor (beta chain) was determined in a study of shared clonotypes between healthy human individuals. Losses at the gene ends were 1 base for V and 6 bases for J; bases not matched to a gene: 10. Germline CDR1 reads MNHEY; CDR2 reads SMNVEV (reference sequence). This CDR3 comprises 16 residues. Assay used: immunoSEQ multiplex PCR; TCRdb lists only in-frame clones, some missing. The sample has millions of clones, roughly 94% seen once; the top ten hold 0.1% to 0.15%. None of the donors, who were healthy HIV-negative adults, had recently had acute infections or vaccinations. All participating donors were Caucasian adults from Nashville, Tennessee.

The clonotype comes from a young man in good health. Sequenced input: naive CD4+ T cells sorted from blood. The subset: CD45RA+ positively selected. V and J are TRBV27 and TRBJ2-5, with 8 bases matching TRBD2. The CDR3 reads CASSLLGSGDFQTQYF. CDR3 DNA sequence: TGTGCCAGCAGTTTATTGGGTAGCGGGGACTTTCAGACCCAGTACTTC.